The subject of this entry is one T cell receptor beta chain. No antigen is known for it. There are no base qualities to consult, and no much larger clone falls within one base. The entry originates in a study of T-cell memory formation after mild COVID-19 (dated by TCRdb to the early 2020s). Study-level background: TCR sequence clusters from the two donors were largely donor specific. Longitudinal TCRalpha and TCRbeta repertoire sequencing tracked T-cell clones expanding and contracting after mild COVID-19 in a couple of donors. Two young, previously healthy adult volunteers made up the cohort, one male and one female.

There are 12 amino acids in the CDR3, from cysteine to phenylalanine inclusive. Solely the CDR3 DNA is kept, with 36 bases framed from the first base. Taken from the germline V gene (reference sequence), the CDR1 and CDR2 loops are DFQATT and SNEGSKA. The V end loses 1 base and the J end loses 7 bases, and a stretch of 7 bases separates them. The research as a whole found: The study included only a couple of mild cases, and larger cohorts that include severe cases with pre-infection samples were judged to be necessary. The detection of some responding clones in pre-infection memory suggests that pre-existing cross-reactive memory T cells joined the SARS-CoV-2 response. SARS-CoV-2 specificity of the second-wave clones peaking on day 37 was not confirmed. Contracting CD4+ clones appeared mostly in the CM and EM memory subsets, whereas CD8+ clones were enriched in EMRA. Clones that contracted from day 15 to 85 showed balanced CD4/CD8 phenotypes, whereas a second wave of clones that expanded from day 15 to 37 leaned towards CD4+.

Reads for this sample came from an Illumina NovaSeq 6000. TCRalpha and TCRbeta cDNA libraries were built by 5'RACE with constant-segment primers, adding sample barcodes and unique molecular identifiers. Trizol reagent was used to extract RNA from every sample. Library amplification was performed in two PCR steps, and a second sample barcode and Illumina TruSeq adapters were introduced in the second step. The libraries were sequenced on an Illumina NovaSeq using 2 x 150 bp paired-end reads. Concerning the study's data processing: The reads were demultiplexed and collapsed into UMI-guided consensus sequences using migec v1.2.7. Using mixcr v2.1.11, the UMI consensuses were aligned to TRA and TRB V and J templates and assembled into clonotypes. A clonotype was counted as expanded or contracted only if both edgeR and NoisET called the change significant, with noise models trained on biological replicates. For edgeR calls, the cutoffs were a false discovery rate-adjusted p below 0.01 and a log2 fold-change threshold of 1. PCA with hierarchical clustering of max-normalized trajectories of the 1000 most abundant clonotypes was used as exploratory dynamics analysis. The CD4 or CD8 phenotype of responding clones was assigned using the separately sequenced CD4+ and CD8+ repertoires. Through fastp at Q25 and MiXCR, TCRdb rebuilt clones from the public reads, retaining in-frame beta chains. Rows matching on CDR3 protein sequence are summarized as one entry with the most common DNA and genes. The V and J calls, along with clone size, are taken from TCRdb and not from the paper's own processing. The sample table holds about 210,000 distinct CDR3 sequences, of which around 27% were seen once. Roughly an eighth of the sample is held by the ten biggest clonotypes.

Ficoll-Paque density gradient centrifugation was used to isolate PBMCs. This sequence was found in an adult woman who had mild COVID-19 (a few samples of this study predate the infection). The sample titles of this study are shuffled in the database, so cell type and time point are left out; the donor was told from shared clones. This chain is built from TRBV20-1 and TRBJ2-2; the D segment cannot be called with confidence. The sample was PBMCs or a T cell subset sorted from them (not recorded which). The CDR3 reads CSARAPGGELFF. The nucleotides are TGCAGTGCTAGAGCGCCGGGCGGGGAGCTGTTTTTT.